This T cell receptor beta chain appears in the sequencing data of a study of T cell changes during pregnancy in multiple sclerosis. V shed 0 bases and J 8 bases; nucleotides not matched to a gene: 12. The CDR3 is 16 residues long. Germline CDR1 and CDR2: SGHRS and YFSETQ. The assay was immunoSEQ multiplex PCR, and TCRdb's table has in-frame clones only and misses some. The sample has 61,000 or so clones, about 94% seen once; the top ten hold less than 0.45%. J is TRBJ1-2 and V is TRBV5-1; TRBD1 matches at 8 bases. This TCR derives from a female donor with multiple sclerosis, enrolled in a pregnancy study. Sequenced here: CD4+ T cells from peripheral blood mononuclear cells, sampled before pregnancy. The DNA for the CDR3 is TGCGCCAGCAGCTTGGGGTCGGCAGGGGGCACTTTCGGCTACACCTTC. It yields the protein CASSLGSAGGTFGYTF.